This T cell receptor beta chain originates from a study of blood T cell repertoires in COVID-19. Background on the study: Both acute and convalescent COVID-19 samples were obtained from the United States, Italy and Spain.

Source study methods: Reference gene primer amplification gave nucleated cell count estimates. The method was immunoSEQ multiplex PCR; TCRdb's version includes in-frame clones alone and lacks a portion of them. The D gene and trimming were derived from the DNA, and the V and J assignments and clone size from that table. The sample records 250,000 to 400,000 clones, around 87% being singletons. Worth noting for this clone: This sample also contains other DNA sequences that code for the same CDR3.

Recruitment covered about two dozen US areas and drew participants whose ages spanned about 18 to 95 years. Trimming removed 3 bases from V and 9 bases from J, with 12 bases in between. The CDR3 is 14 residues long. Germline V lookup: CDR1 SGHAT, CDR2 FQNNGV. The chain has TRBV11-2 and TRBJ1-6, with D perhaps TRBD1 (6 bases). Source material: PBMCs or T cells enriched from blood (not recorded which). The clonotype originates from a woman in her 30s who had recovered from COVID-19. The CDR3 bases are TGTGCCAGCAGCTTGGGGGCGGGGGGTTCACCCCTCCACTTT. This encodes CASSLGAGGSPLHF. Full variable domain (rest looked up from reference TRBV11-2 and TRBJ1-6): EAGVAQSPRYKIIEKRQSVAFWCNPISGHATLYWYQQILGQGPKLLIQFQNNGVVDDSQLPKDRFSAERLKGVDSTLKIQPAKLEDSAVYLCASSLGAGGSPLHFGNGTRLTVT.